This TCR beta chain was recovered during a study of blood T cell repertoires in COVID-19. Study details: T cells, B-cell-depleted T cells, or PBMCs provided the cDNA or gDNA that served as material.

Looked up from germline, CDR1 is MDHEN and CDR2 is SYDVKM. The CDR3 sequence is 15 residues long. Trimming took 5 bases from V and 3 from J; bases not matched to a gene: 8. Generated by immunoSEQ multiplex PCR, the TCRdb table keeps only in-frame clones and is missing some. The table includes 35,000 to 55,000 clones, 90% detected once. Sequenced material: peripheral blood. This chain links TRBV28 with TRBJ2-7; TRBD2 agrees at 9 bases. The TCR was taken from a man in his fifties or sixties with active COVID-19. The CDR3 nucleotides read TGTGCCAGCAGTACTCATAGCGGGGGTGACTACGAGCAGTACTTC. Translation gives CASSTHSGGDYEQYF.